Given below is one TCR beta chain in context. Its antigen remains undetermined. An end of the junction differs from the germline gene, which may be a read error. The sample belongs to a study of blood T cell repertoires in COVID-19 (TCRdb year 2020). The study in broad terms: Samples covering the acute and convalescent phases of COVID-19 were provided by collaborators in the United States, Italy and Spain. The prospective study material was composed of cDNA or gDNA derived from T cells, B-cell-depleted T cells, or PBMCs. The dataset comprised deeply sampled blood TCRbeta repertoires from subjects exposed to, actively infected with, or recovered from COVID-19. The repertoires were released in a freely available public database intended as a resource for research on the immune response to SARS-CoV-2. Samples were obtained from the ongoing ImmuneRACE study (first 160 participants) and from over a thousand subjects provided by 6 global collaborators. Sample metadata almost always included a de-identified subject ID, COVID-19 status, age in years and sex. Where available, HLA class I and class II types were obtained from metadata supplied by the sample provider rather than from assay-based typing. The full study reports these points: How much clinical and demographic metadata was included differed by source and by participant, and the metadata was provided uncurated.

Whole blood was collected in K2EDTA tubes by collaborating institutions according to the institutions' own protocols. For TCRbeta analysis, collaborator samples were shipped as frozen whole blood, as isolated PBMCs, or as DNA extracted from either sample type. The CDR3 numbers 15 residues from cysteine through phenylalanine. The sequence is cut down to CDR3 DNA, 45 bases in frame from base 1. The germline V gene (reference sequence) sets CDR1 to SGHNT and CDR2 to YYREEE. TCRbeta CDR3 regions were amplified from genomic DNA by means of the immunoSEQ Assay, a bias-controlled multiplex PCR. In the source study's methods: The number of nucleated cells in each sample was estimated from the amplification of reference gene primers within the assay. Sequence reads were collapsed and filtered to measure the absolute abundance of every unique TCRbeta CDR3 rearrangement. Productive Simpson clonality was computed per sample as the square root of Simpson's diversity index over productive rearrangements. The table was pulled from immuneACCESS by TCRdb, which kept in-frame rearrangements only. Such tables lose some clones; where checked, under half of the loss comes from unresolved V genes, and the rest has no known cause. The V and J calls and clone size come from that table; D and trimming were worked out from the DNA. For this sample the table gives about 300,000 clones, of which more than 75% were detected only once. 1.3% of the sample is held by the ten biggest clonotypes.

The receptor's source is an older man with acute or convalescent COVID-19. The sample consisted of peripheral blood. The receptor chain draws on TRBV5-4 and TRBJ2-7; 9 nucleotides in the junction match TRBD2. Here is the DNA: TGTGCCAGCAGCCCCGGGGGGACTAGCTCCCACGAGCAGTACTTC. This yields the protein CASSPGGTSSHEQYF. With the portions outside the CDR3 filled from the reference TRBV5-4 and TRBJ2-7 genes, the complete variable region becomes ETGVTQSPTHLIKTRGQQVTLRCSSQSGHNTVSWYQQALGQGPQFIFQYYREEENGRGNFPPRFSGLQFPNYSSELNVNALELDDSALYLCASSPGGTSSHEQYFGPGTRLTVT.